Sequencing of this T cell receptor (beta chain) was carried out in a study of T-cell memory formation after mild COVID-19. Across the whole study: TCR clusters mostly belonged to single donors.

Concerning this clonotype itself: Its antigen is unknown.

Points from the study as a whole: Pre-infection memory held some responding clones, suggesting pre-existing cross-reactive T cells responded. A second wave expanding day 15 to 37 was CD4+-biased; contracting clones were balanced. SARS-CoV-2 specificity of second-wave clones peaking day 37 was unconfirmed.

CDR3 length: 16 amino acids. V lost 1 base, J lost 6 bases, and 19 bases lay in between. Germline V gives CDR1 DFQATT, CDR2 SNEGSKA (reference sequence). TCRdb used MiXCR to reprocess the 5' RACE reads, holding one entry per CDR3 protein. The sample shows about 190,000 distinct CDR3 sequences, 20% to 25% of them seen only once. Sequencing was done on a sample of PBMCs or a T cell subset sorted from them (not recorded which). The source of this sequence is an adult woman who had mild COVID-19 (a few samples of this study predate the infection). Cell type and time point are not known. The chain combines TRBV20-1 with TRBJ1-5; D possibly corresponds to TRBD1 (6 bases). Here the CDR3 reads CSARAIVGGAGQPQHF. DNA of the CDR3: TGCAGTGCTAGAGCCATAGTTGGGGGCGCGGGTCAGCCCCAGCATTTT.